The 6 T cell receptor beta chains given below trace back to one sample, sequenced in a study of blood T cell repertoires in COVID-19. Using immunoSEQ multiplex PCR, the repertoire was profiled, and TCRdb retains in-frame clones only, with some absent. The sample includes 150,000 to 200,000 clones, 80% to 90% of them seen just once. The sequencing sample was made of peripheral blood. The receptors here all came from a woman in her 70s with COVID-19, enrolled during active disease.

The V call is TRBV15, the J call TRBJ1-4; TRBD1 agrees at 10 bases. Germline V lookup: CDR1 LNHNV, CDR2 YYDKDF (reference sequence). The length of the CDR3 is 18 residues. V lost 5 bases, J lost 7 bases, and 16 bases stayed unmatched. The CDR3 bases are TGTGCCACCAGCGGGGACAGGGGTGGAAGGGGGCTAAGTGAAAAACTGTTTTTT. Protein: CATSGDRGGRGLSEKLFF.

This chain links TRBV19 with TRBJ2-4; 8 bases fit TRBD2. This CDR3 has 16 residues. In germline, CDR1 is LNHDA, CDR2 SQIVND (reference sequence). J gave up 2 bases and V 7 bases, and 10 bases lay outside the gene matches. CDR3 sequence (DNA): TGTGCCAGTACTACTCTGGCGGGAGGTTCCAAAAACATTCAGTACTTC. Residues: CASTTLAGGSKNIQYF.

The chain joins TRBV30 to TRBJ1-1; possibly TRBD1 for D (5 bases). The CDR3 totals 13 residues. Trimming took 3 bases from V and 0 from J, leaving 8 bases between them. The germline gives CDR1 GTSNPN, CDR2 SVGIG (reference sequence). The CDR3 DNA is TGTGCCTGGAGACAGGTTCTGAACACTGAAGCTTTCTTT. It is translated as CAWRQVLNTEAFF.

The DNA of the CDR3 is TGTGCCAGCAAAACGACTGGGGCTGGGAGGACAGATACGCAGTATTTT. Protein: CASKTTGAGRTDTQYF. The V call is TRBV6-6, the J call TRBJ2-3; D perhaps matches TRBD2 (6 bases). The germline V gene encodes CDR1 MNHNY and CDR2 SVGAGI (reference sequence). CDR3 length: 16 amino acids. Trimming stripped 7 bases from V and 3 bases from J, with 20 bases between.

V and J are TRBV24-1 and TRBJ2-7; no firm D call. V was trimmed by 5 bases and J by 0 bases, leaving 7 bases between them. Germline CDR1 is KGHDR and CDR2 is SFDVKD. The CDR3 is 13 amino acids. The CDR3, as DNA: TGTGCCACCAGTGGAGTCCCCTCCTACGAGCAGTACTTC. As protein: CATSGVPSYEQYF.

The chain joins TRBV2 to TRBJ2-7, with TRBD2 identical over 9 bases. Germline CDR1 reads SNHLY; CDR2 reads FYNNEI. The CDR3 contains 13 residues. J was trimmed by 7 bases and V by 1 base; bases with no gene match: 2. The CDR3 DNA reads TGTGCCAGCAGTGAAGGACTAGCGGTTGAGCAGTACTTC. Protein sequence: CASSEGLAVEQYF.